This T cell receptor beta chain appears in the sequencing data of a study of blood T cell repertoires in COVID-19. Study-level information: Specimens from acute and convalescent COVID-19 originated in the United States, Italy and Spain. PBMCs, B-cell-depleted T cells, or T cells were the source of the cDNA or gDNA that made up the material.

The germline gives CDR1 SGHDT, CDR2 YYEEEE. Deletions cut 4 bases from V and 7 bases from J, with 14 bases between. This CDR3 region has 14 residues. This clone was recorded a few times. The protocol was immunoSEQ multiplex PCR, while the TCRdb copy is restricted to in-frame clones and leaves out a portion. The sample carries around 100,000 clones, about nine tenths recorded once. The chain carries TRBV5-6 and TRBJ1-4; D unresolved. This receptor was identified in a man in his forties or fifties with acute or convalescent COVID-19. Sequences were obtained from peripheral blood. In nucleotides, the CDR3 is TGTGCCAGCAGCACCGACGGGTTAGGTGAAAAACTGTTTTTT. It translates to CASSTDGLGEKLFF.